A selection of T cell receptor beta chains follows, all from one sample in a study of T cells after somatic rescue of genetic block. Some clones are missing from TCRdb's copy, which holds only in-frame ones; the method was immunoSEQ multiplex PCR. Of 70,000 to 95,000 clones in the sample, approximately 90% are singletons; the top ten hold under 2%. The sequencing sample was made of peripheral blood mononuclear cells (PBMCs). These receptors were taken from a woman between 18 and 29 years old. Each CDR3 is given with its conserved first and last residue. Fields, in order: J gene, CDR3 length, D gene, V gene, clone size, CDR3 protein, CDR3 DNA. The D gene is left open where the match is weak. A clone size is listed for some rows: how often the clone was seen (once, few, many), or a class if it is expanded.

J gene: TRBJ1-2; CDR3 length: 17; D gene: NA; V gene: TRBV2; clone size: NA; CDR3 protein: CASSEDPRTVGGYGYTF; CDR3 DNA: TGTGCCAGCAGTGAAGACCCCCGGACAGTAGGTGGCTATGGCTACACCTTC
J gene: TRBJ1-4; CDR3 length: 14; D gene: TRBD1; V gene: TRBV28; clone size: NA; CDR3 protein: CASRGTGTNEKLFF; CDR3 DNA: TGTGCCAGCAGGGGGACAGGGACCAACGAAAAACTGTTTTTT
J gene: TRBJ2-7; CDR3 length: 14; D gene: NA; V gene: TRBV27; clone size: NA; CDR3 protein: CASSLKGSGYEQYF; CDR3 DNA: TGTGCCAGCAGTTTGAAGGGTAGTGGCTACGAGCAGTACTTC
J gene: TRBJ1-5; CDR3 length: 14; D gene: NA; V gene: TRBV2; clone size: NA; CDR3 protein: CASSLRTLGQPQHF; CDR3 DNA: TGTGCCAGCAGCCTCCGGACACTCGGTCAGCCCCAGCATTTT
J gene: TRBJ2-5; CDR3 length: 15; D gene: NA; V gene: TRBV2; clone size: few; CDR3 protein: CASSVFDPISETQYF; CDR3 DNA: TGTGCCAGCAGTGTGTTCGACCCAATTTCGGAGACCCAGTACTTC
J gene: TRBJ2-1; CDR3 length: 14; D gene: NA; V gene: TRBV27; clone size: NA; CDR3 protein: CASSFSSMVGEQFF; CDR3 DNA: TGTGCCAGCAGTTTTTCGAGCATGGTGGGTGAGCAGTTCTTC
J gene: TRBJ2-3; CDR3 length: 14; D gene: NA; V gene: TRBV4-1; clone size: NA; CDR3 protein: CASSQEPGTDTQYF; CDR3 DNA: TGCGCCAGCAGCCAGGAACCTGGCACAGATACGCAGTATTTT
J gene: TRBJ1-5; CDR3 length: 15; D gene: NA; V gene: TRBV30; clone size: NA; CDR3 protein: CAWSAAGRGNQPQHF; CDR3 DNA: TGTGCCTGGAGTGCGGCAGGACGGGGCAATCAGCCCCAGCATTTT
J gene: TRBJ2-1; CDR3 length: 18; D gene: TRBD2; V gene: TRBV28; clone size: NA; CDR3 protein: CAISGLAGGLSPHNEQFF; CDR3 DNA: TGTGCCATCTCGGGACTAGCGGGAGGGCTCTCCCCGCACAATGAGCAGTTCTTC
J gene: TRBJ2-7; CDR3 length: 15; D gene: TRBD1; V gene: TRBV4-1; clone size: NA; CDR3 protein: CASSRPGQGAYEQYF; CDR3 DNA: TGCGCCAGCAGCCGGCCGGGACAGGGTGCCTACGAGCAGTACTTC
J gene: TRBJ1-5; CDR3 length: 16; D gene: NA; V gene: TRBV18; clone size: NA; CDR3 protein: CASSPLNLRGNQPQHF; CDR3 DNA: TGTGCCAGCTCACCACTGAATTTAAGGGGCAATCAGCCCCAGCATTTT
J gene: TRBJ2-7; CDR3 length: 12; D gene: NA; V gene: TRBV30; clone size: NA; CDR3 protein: CAWSVLSDEQYF; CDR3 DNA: TGTGCCTGGAGTGTACTATCCGACGAGCAGTACTTC
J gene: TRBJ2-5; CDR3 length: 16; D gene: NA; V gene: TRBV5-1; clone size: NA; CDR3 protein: CASSLSLAGTQETQYF; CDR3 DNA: TGCGCCAGCAGCTTGTCATTGGCAGGGACGCAAGAGACCCAGTACTTC
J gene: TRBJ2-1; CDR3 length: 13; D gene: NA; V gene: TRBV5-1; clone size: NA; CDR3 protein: CASSFDFTGEQFF; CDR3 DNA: TGCGCCAGCAGCTTCGATTTTACGGGTGAGCAGTTCTTC
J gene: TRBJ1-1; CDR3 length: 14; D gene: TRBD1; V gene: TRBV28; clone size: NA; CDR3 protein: CASSSGTVNTEAFF; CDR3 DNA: TGTGCCAGCAGTTCCGGGACAGTGAACACTGAAGCTTTCTTT
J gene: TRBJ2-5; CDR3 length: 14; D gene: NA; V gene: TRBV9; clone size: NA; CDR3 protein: CASSVPPSAGDLDF; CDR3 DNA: TGTGCCAGCAGCGTCCCCCCTTCGGCAGGGGATCTGGACTTC
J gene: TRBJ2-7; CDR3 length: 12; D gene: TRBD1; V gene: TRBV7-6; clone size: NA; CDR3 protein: CASSDRGYEQYF; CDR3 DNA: TGTGCCAGTTCCGACAGGGGCTACGAGCAGTACTTC
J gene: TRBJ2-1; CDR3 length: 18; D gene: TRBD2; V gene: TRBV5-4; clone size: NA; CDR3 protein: CASSSGLAGRISYNEQFF; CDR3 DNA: TGTGCCAGCAGCTCAGGACTAGCGGGACGGATATCCTACAATGAGCAGTTCTTC
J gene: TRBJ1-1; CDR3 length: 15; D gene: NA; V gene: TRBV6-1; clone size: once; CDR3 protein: CASSRGGAENTEAFF; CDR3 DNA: TGTGCCAGCAGCCGGGGAGGGGCTGAGAACACTGAAGCTTTCTTT
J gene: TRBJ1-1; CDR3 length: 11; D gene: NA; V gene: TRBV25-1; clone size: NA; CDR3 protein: CASSDVHEAFF; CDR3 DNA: TGTGCCAGCAGTGATGTGCATGAAGCTTTCTTT